This passage covers 16 T cell receptor beta chains from one sample sequenced in a study of blood T cell repertoires in COVID-19 (dated by TCRdb to 2018 to 2021). To prepare the library, the immunoSEQ multiplex PCR assay was applied. In its TCRdb copy, this immuneACCESS table keeps in-frame sequences only and misses some clones. Where compared with another copy, unresolved V genes explain less than half of these, and the others have no known cause. This sample comprises about 34,000 clones, around four fifths of them detected only once. The ten largest clones capture 7.4% of the sample. Sequencing was done on a sample of peripheral blood. These receptors were obtained from a woman aged 60-75 years with acute or convalescent COVID-19.

The chain recombines TRBV15 with TRBJ1-1, with 8 bases fitting TRBD1. Germline V CDR1 and CDR2: LNHNV, YYDKDF (reference sequence). After removal of 3 bases from V and 1 base from J, the junction contained 4 bases not matched to a gene. The length of the CDR3 is 15 residues. The CDR3 DNA follows: TGTGCCACCAGCAGTTCCGGGACAGGGAACACTGAAGCTTTCTTT. Its protein product is CATSSSGTGNTEAFF. The entire variable domain, with the rest obtained from reference TRBV15 and TRBJ1-1, is as follows: DAMVIQNPRYQVTQFGKPVTLSCSQTLNHNVMYWYQQKSSQAPKLLFHYYDKDFNNEADTPDNFQSRRPNTSFCFLDIRSPGLGDTAMYLCATSSSGTGNTEAFFGQGTRLTVV.

This clone was picked up a small number of times. This rearrangement joins TRBV2 to TRBJ1-5, with a tentative D call TRBD1 (5 bases). Germline V CDR1 and CDR2: SNHLY, FYNNEI. The V end lost 3 bases, the J end lost 0 bases, and 9 bases lay between the germline ends. The CDR3 sequence is 15 residues long. CDR3 DNA sequence: TGTGCCAGCAGTGATCCGGGGGTTAGCAATCAGCCCCAGCATTTT. Protein: CASSDPGVSNQPQHF. Together with reference TRBV2 and TRBJ1-5, the CDR3 gives the full variable domain: EPEVTQTPSHQVTQMGQEVILRCVPISNHLYFYWYRQILGQKVEFLVSFYNNEISEKSEIFDDQFSVERPDGSNFTLKIRSTKLEDSAMYFCASSDPGVSNQPQHFGDGTRLSIL.

This rearrangement joins TRBV6-1 to TRBJ2-3, with D possibly TRBD1 on 6 matching bases. The germline V and J ends were trimmed by 2 bases and 2 bases, with 8 bases remaining between them. Germline values: CDR1 MNHNS, CDR2 SASEGT. CDR3 size: 14 residues. Here the CDR3 reads CASSEQGYTDTQYF. CDR3 in DNA: TGTGCCAGCAGTGAACAGGGGTACACAGATACGCAGTATTTT.

This clone was detected a few times. This chain joins TRBV19 and TRBJ2-1; the D gene is possibly TRBD1 (5 bases). This CDR3 comprises 16 residues. V gave up 0 bases and J gave up 3 bases, with 12 bases separating them. Germline CDR1 LNHDA, CDR2 SQIVND (reference sequence). The CDR3 sequence is CASSIDSAGYYNEQFF. DNA for the CDR3: TGTGCCAGTAGTATAGACTCGGCAGGGTACTACAATGAGCAGTTCTTC. Combining the CDR3 with reference TRBV19 and TRBJ2-1 gives the whole variable domain DGGITQSPKYLFRKEGQNVTLSCEQNLNHDAMYWYRQDPGQGLRLIYYSQIVNDFQKGDIAEGYSVSREKKESFPLTVTSAQKNPTAFYLCASSIDSAGYYNEQFFGPGTRLTVL.

The rearrangement uses TRBV6-6 and TRBJ2-1, with 10 bases identical to TRBD1. The V gene's germline CDR1 is MNHNY and CDR2 SVGAGI (reference sequence). After removal of 4 bases from V and 8 bases from J, the junction contained 11 bases not matched to a gene. The CDR3 length is 16 residues. DNA for the CDR3: TGTGCCAGCAGTTCACCACCGGGACAGGGGTCTCATGAGCAGTTCTTC. Encoded protein: CASSSPPGQGSHEQFF.

The chain uses TRBV7-9 and TRBJ2-3; D is unclear. CDR1 is SEHNR, CDR2 FQNEAQ, per germline (reference sequence). This CDR3 comprises 13 residues. The V and J ends lost 4 bases and 3 bases respectively, with 8 bases between them. The DNA of the CDR3 is TGTGCCAGCAGCTCACTGGTTACAGATACGCAGTATTTT. Protein sequence: CASSSLVTDTQYF. Using reference TRBV7-9 and TRBJ2-3 for the parts outside the CDR3, the full variable domain is DTGVSQNPRHKITKRGQNVTFRCDPISEHNRLYWYRQTLGQGPEFLTYFQNEAQLEKSRLLSDRFSAERPKGSFSTLEIQRTEQGDSAMYLCASSSLVTDTQYFGPGTRLTVL.

In its sample, this clone was seen once. The chain has TRBV6-6 and TRBJ1-3; TRBD1 aligns across 10 bases. Trimming cost V 7 bases and J 5 bases; bases outside gene matches: 11. The CDR3 loop spans 16 amino acids. Germline V gene sequence: CDR1 MNHNY, CDR2 SVGAGI (reference sequence). The CDR3 DNA follows: TGTGCCAGCAACGAACCCGGGACAGGGGACAGAAACACCATATATTTT. It yields the protein CASNEPGTGDRNTIYF.

The genes are TRBV14 and TRBJ2-1; possibly TRBD2 for D (5 bases). The CDR3 loop spans 13 amino acids. V gave up 5 bases and J gave up 9 bases, with 14 bases separating them. Per germline, CDR1 SGHDN and CDR2 FVKESK. The DNA of the CDR3 is TGTGCCAGCAGCGAACTCCTAGGAGGTGAGCAGTTCTTC. This codes for CASSELLGGEQFF.

This chain uses TRBV5-1 with TRBJ1-3; 8 bases fit TRBD1. The CDR3 runs to 20 residues. CDR1 is SGHRS and CDR2 is YFSETQ in the germline V gene. V dropped 5 bases and J dropped 0; count of bases not matched to a gene: 19. The DNA for the CDR3 is TGCGCCAGCAGGCAGGGGGCCCTGGACATCCTTCTGAGCTCTGGAAACACCATATATTTT. Amino acids: CASRQGALDILLSSGNTIYF.

The V and J genes are TRBV6-1 and TRBJ1-6; 7 bases fit TRBD1. Germline CDR1 is MNHNS and CDR2 is SASEGT. CDR3 size: 14 residues. The V gene end was trimmed by 2 bases and the J gene end by 10 bases; junction bases not matched to a gene: 5. The CDR3 region has the DNA TGTGCCAGCAGTGAAAGGAGGGGGCAATCACCCCTCCACTTT. As protein: CASSERRGQSPLHF.

The rearrangement links TRBV19 to TRBJ1-4; TRBD1 matches at 10 bases. The CDR3 totals 17 residues. Germline assignment: CDR1 LNHDA and CDR2 SQIVND (reference sequence). The junction had 14 bases not matched to a gene; V was cut back by 6 bases and J by 7 bases. DNA of the CDR3: TGTGCCAGTAGGAGGGGACAGGGGCCCCTATCGAGTGAAAAACTGTTTTTT. As protein: CASRRGQGPLSSEKLFF.

V and J are TRBV30 and TRBJ2-7; 8 bases agree with TRBD1. The CDR3 is made up of 14 amino acids. The V and J ends lost 4 bases and 3 bases, in that order; junction bases with no gene match: 8. The germline CDR1 and CDR2 sequences are GTSNPN and SVGIG (reference sequence). The CDR3 DNA follows: TGTGCCTGGACCCCCGACAGGGGTCACTACGAGCAGTACTTC. It encodes CAWTPDRGHYEQYF.

The CDR3 DNA follows: TGTGCCAGCAGCATTCAGGGTGATGCGATGGAACTGTTTTTT. Translating it yields CASSIQGDAMELFF. V and J are TRBV25-1 and TRBJ1-4; tentatively, D is TRBD1 (5 bases). The CDR3 consists of 14 residues. The germline V and J ends were trimmed by 6 bases and 12 bases, with 20 bases remaining between them. Germline CDR1 MGHDK, CDR2 SYGVNS.

This chain links TRBV28 with TRBJ1-6; 9 positions match TRBD1. V trimming: 5 bases; J trimming: 6 bases; junction bases outside the gene matches: 5. Per the germline V gene, CDR1 is MDHEN and CDR2 is SYDVKM. The CDR3 loop spans 15 amino acids. CDR3 sequence (DNA): TGTGCCAGCAGTCGACCGGGACAGGGTAATTCACCCCTCCACTTT. This codes for CASSRPGQGNSPLHF.

J is TRBJ1-2 and V is TRBV28, with TRBD1 matching over 9 bases. V gave up 5 bases and J gave up 4 bases; unmatched junction bases: 5. Germline V gene data show CDR1 as MDHEN and CDR2 as SYDVKM. The CDR3 totals 14 residues. The CDR3 loop reads CASSLRTGVYGYTF. The CDR3 nucleotides are TGTGCCAGCAGTCTCCGGACAGGGGTCTATGGCTACACCTTC.

The genes are TRBV11-2 and TRBJ2-1, with D possibly being TRBD2 (5 bases). Germline V gives CDR1 SGHAT, CDR2 FQNNGV. V lost 3 bases, J lost 6 bases, and 15 bases lay in between. This CDR3 has 15 residues. CDR3 DNA sequence: TGTGCCAGCAGCTTTTTCCTCACGGCGGGCAATGAGCAGTTCTTC. As protein: CASSFFLTAGNEQFF.